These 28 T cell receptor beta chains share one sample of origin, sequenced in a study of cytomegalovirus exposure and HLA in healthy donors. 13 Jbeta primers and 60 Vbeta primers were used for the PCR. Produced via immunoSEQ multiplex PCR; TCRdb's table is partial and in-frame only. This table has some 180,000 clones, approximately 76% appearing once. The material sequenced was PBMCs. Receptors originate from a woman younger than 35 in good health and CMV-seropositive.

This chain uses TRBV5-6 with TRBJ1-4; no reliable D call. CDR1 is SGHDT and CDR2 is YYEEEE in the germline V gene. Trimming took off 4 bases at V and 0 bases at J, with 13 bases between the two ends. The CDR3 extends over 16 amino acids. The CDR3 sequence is CASSPVRHSTNEKLFF. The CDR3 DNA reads TGTGCCAGCAGCCCGGTGAGGCACTCAACTAATGAAAAACTGTTTTTT.

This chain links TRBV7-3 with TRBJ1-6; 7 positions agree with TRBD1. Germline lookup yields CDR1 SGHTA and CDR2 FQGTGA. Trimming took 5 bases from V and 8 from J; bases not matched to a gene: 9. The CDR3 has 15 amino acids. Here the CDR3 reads CASSQTGVPDSPLHF. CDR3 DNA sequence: TGTGCCAGCAGCCAAACAGGGGTCCCAGATTCACCCCTCCACTTT.

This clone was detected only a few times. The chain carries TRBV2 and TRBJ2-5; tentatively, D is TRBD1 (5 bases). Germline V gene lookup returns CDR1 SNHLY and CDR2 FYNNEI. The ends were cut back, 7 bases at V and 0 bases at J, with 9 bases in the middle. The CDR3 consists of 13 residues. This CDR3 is CASITTDQETQYF. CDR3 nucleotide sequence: TGTGCCAGCATTACGACAGACCAAGAGACCCAGTACTTC.

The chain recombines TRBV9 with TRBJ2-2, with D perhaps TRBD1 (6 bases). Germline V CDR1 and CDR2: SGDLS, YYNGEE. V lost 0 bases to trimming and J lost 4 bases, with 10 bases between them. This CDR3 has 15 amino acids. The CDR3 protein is CASSVGGGRTGELFF. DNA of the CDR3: TGTGCCAGCAGCGTAGGAGGGGGTCGCACCGGGGAGCTGTTTTTT.

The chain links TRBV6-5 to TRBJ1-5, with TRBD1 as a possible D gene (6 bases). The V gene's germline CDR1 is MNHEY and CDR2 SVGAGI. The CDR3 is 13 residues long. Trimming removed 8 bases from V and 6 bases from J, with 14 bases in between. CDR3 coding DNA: TGTGCCAGCCAAAAGAGGGGGTCTCAGCCCCAGCATTTT. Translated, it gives CASQKRGSQPQHF.

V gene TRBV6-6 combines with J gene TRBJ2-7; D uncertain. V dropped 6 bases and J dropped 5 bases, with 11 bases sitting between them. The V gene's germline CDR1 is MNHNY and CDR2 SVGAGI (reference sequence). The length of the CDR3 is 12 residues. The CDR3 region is CASRLLPDEQYF. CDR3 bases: TGTGCCAGCAGGTTGCTACCGGACGAGCAGTACTTC.

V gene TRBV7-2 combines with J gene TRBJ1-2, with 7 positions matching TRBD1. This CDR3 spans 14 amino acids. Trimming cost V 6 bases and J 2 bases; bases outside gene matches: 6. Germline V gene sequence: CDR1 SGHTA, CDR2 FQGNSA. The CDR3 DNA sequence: TGTGCCAGCAGACAATTACAGGGGAACTATGGCTACACCTTC. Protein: CASRQLQGNYGYTF.

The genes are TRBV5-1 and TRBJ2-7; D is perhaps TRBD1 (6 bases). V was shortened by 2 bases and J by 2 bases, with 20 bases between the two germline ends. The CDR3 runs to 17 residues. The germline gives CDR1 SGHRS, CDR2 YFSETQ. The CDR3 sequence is CASSLEATGLGTYEQYF. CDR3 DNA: TGCGCCAGCAGCTTAGAAGCTACAGGGTTGGGCACCTACGAGCAGTACTTC.

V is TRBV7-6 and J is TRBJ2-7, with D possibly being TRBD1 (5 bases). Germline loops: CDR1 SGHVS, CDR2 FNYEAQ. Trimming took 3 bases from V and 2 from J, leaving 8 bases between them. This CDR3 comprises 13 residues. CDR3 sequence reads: CASSFDRAYEQYF. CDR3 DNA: TGTGCCAGCAGCTTCGACAGAGCCTACGAGCAGTACTTC.

The CDR3 nucleotides read TGTGCCAGTAGTGGGTTTTGGACAGGATCTCAGCCCCAGCATTTT. Translated, it gives CASSGFWTGSQPQHF. This sequence joins TRBV19 and TRBJ1-5, with 7 bases lining up with TRBD1. The CDR3 loop spans 15 amino acids. Trimming at V came to 5 bases and at J to 6 bases, leaving 10 bases not matched to a gene. Germline assignment: CDR1 LNHDA and CDR2 SQIVND (reference sequence).

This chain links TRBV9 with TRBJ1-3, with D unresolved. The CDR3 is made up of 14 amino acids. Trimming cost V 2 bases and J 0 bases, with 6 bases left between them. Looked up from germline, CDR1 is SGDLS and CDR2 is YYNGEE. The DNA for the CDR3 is TGTGCCAGCAGCGTCCTCAGCTCTGGAAACACCATATATTTT. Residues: CASSVLSSGNTIYF.

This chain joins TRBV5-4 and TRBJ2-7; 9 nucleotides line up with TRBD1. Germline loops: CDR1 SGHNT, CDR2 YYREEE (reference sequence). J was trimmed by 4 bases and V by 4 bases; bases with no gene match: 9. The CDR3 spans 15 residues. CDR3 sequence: CASSPPDRGRYEQYF. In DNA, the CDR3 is TGTGCCAGCAGCCCACCGGACAGGGGCAGGTACGAGCAGTACTTC.

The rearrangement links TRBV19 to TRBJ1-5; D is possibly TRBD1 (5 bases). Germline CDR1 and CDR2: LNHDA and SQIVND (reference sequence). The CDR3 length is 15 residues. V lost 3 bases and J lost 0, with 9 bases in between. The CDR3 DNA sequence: TGTGCCAGTAGTATTCTCAGGGATAGCAATCAGCCCCAGCATTTT. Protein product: CASSILRDSNQPQHF. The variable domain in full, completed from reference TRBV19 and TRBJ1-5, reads DGGITQSPKYLFRKEGQNVTLSCEQNLNHDAMYWYRQDPGQGLRLIYYSQIVNDFQKGDIAEGYSVSREKKESFPLTVTSAQKNPTAFYLCASSILRDSNQPQHFGDGTRLSIL.

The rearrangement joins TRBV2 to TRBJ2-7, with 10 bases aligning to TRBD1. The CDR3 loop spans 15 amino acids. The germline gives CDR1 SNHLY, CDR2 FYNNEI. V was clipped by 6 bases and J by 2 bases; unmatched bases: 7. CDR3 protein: CASRTGGIVTYEQYF. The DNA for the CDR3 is TGTGCCAGCAGGACAGGGGGCATCGTGACCTACGAGCAGTACTTC. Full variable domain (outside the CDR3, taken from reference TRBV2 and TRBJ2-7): EPEVTQTPSHQVTQMGQEVILRCVPISNHLYFYWYRQILGQKVEFLVSFYNNEISEKSEIFDDQFSVERPDGSNFTLKIRSTKLEDSAMYFCASRTGGIVTYEQYFGPGTRLTVT.

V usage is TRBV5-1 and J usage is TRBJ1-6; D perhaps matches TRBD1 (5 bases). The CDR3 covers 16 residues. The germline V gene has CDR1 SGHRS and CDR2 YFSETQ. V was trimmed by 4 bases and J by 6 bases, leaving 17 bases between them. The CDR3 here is CASSPLWDFGNSPLHF. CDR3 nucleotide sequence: TGCGCCAGCAGCCCCCTTTGGGACTTCGGTAATTCACCCCTCCACTTT.

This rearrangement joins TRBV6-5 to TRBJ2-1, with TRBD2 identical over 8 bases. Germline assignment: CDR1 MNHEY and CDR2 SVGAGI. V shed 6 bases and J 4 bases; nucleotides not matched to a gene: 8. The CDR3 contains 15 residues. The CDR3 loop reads CASRATSDPYNEQFF. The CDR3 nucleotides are TGTGCCAGCAGAGCGACTAGCGACCCTTACAATGAGCAGTTCTTC.

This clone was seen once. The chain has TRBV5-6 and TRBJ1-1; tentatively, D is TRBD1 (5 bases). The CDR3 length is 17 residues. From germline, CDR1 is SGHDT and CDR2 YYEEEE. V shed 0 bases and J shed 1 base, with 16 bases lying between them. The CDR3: CASSLDSGWRGNTEAFF. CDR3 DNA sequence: TGTGCCAGCAGCTTGGATTCGGGGTGGAGGGGGAACACTGAAGCTTTCTTT.

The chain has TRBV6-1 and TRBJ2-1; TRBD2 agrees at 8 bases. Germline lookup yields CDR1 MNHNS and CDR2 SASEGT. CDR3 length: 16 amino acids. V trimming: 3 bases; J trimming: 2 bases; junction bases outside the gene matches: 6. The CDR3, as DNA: TGTGCCAGCAGTGAGTCCTCAGCGGGGGCCTACAATGAGCAGTTCTTC. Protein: CASSESSAGAYNEQFF.

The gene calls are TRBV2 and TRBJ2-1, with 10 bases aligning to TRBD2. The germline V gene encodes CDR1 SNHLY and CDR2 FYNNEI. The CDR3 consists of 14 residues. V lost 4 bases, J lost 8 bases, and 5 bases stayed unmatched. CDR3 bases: TGTGCCAGCAGTGTAGCGGGGGGACTTGATGAGCAGTTCTTC. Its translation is CASSVAGGLDEQFF.

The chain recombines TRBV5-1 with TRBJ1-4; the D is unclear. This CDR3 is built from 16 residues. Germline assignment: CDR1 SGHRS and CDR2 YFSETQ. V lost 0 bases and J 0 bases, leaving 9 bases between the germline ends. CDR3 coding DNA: TGCGCCAGCAGCTTGGAGGTTGGAGCAACTAATGAAAAACTGTTTTTT. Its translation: CASSLEVGATNEKLFF.

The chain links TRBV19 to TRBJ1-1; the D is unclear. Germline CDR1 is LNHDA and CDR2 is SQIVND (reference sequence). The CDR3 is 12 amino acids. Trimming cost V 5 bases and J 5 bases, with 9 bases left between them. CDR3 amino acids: CASSRPGTEAFF. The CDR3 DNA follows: TGTGCCAGTAGTCGCCCCGGGACTGAAGCTTTCTTT.

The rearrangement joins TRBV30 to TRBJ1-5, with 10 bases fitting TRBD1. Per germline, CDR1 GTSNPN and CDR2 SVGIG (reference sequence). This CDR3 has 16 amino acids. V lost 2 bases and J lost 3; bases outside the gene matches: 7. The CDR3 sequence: CAWSLSDRGLNQPQHF. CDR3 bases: TGTGCCTGGAGTCTTTCCGACAGGGGGCTCAATCAGCCCCAGCATTTT.

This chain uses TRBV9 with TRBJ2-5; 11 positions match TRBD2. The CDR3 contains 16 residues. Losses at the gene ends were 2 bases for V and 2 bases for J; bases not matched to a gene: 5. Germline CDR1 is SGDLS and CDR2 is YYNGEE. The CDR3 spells CASSVRLAGGQETQYF. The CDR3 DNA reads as TGTGCCAGCAGCGTTCGTCTAGCGGGGGGACAAGAGACCCAGTACTTC.

The CDR3 DNA is TGTGCCAGCAGCTTAGGGACAGGGAACTATGGCTACACCTTC. Its translation: CASSLGTGNYGYTF. The genes are TRBV11-2 and TRBJ1-2, with 8 bases lining up with TRBD1. The CDR3 is 14 residues long. Trimming at V came to 1 base and at J to 2 bases, leaving 0 bases not matched to a gene. Per germline, CDR1 SGHAT and CDR2 FQNNGV. The full variable domain, its missing parts supplied by reference TRBV11-2 and TRBJ1-2, is EAGVAQSPRYKIIEKRQSVAFWCNPISGHATLYWYQQILGQGPKLLIQFQNNGVVDDSQLPKDRFSAERLKGVDSTLKIQPAKLEDSAVYLCASSLGTGNYGYTFGSGTRLTVV.

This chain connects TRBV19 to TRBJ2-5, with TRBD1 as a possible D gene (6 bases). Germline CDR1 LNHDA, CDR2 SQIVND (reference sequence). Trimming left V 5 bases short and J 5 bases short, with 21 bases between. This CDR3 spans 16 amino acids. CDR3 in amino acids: CASSPTGTILWETQYF. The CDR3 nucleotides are TGTGCCAGTAGTCCCACCGGGACAATCCTTTGGGAGACCCAGTACTTC.

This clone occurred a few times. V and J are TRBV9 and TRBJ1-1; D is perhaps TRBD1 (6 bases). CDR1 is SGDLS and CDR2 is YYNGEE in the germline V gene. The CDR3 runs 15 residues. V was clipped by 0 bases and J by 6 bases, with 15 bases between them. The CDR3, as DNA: TGTGCCAGCAGCGTAGCGAGGGAGGGGGAGGCTGAAGCTTTCTTT. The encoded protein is CASSVAREGEAEAFF. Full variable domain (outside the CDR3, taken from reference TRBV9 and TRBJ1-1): DSGVTQTPKHLITATGQRVTLRCSPRSGDLSVYWYQQSLDQGLQFLIQYYNGEERAKGNILERFSAQQFPDLHSELNLSSLELGDSALYFCASSVAREGEAEAFFGQGTRLTVV.

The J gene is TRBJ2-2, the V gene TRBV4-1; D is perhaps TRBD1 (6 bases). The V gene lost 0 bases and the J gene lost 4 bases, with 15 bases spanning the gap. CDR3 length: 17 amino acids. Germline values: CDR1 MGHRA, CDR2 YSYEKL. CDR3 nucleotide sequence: TGCGCCAGCAGCCAAGATGGGCCAGGGGTCCGCACCGGGGAGCTGTTTTTT. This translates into CASSQDGPGVRTGELFF.

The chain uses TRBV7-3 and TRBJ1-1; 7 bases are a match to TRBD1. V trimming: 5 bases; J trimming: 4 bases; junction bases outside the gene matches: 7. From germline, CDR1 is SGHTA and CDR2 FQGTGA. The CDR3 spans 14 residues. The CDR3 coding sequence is TGTGCCAGCAGCCCAACCGGGACAGCCACTGAAGCTTTCTTT. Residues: CASSPTGTATEAFF.